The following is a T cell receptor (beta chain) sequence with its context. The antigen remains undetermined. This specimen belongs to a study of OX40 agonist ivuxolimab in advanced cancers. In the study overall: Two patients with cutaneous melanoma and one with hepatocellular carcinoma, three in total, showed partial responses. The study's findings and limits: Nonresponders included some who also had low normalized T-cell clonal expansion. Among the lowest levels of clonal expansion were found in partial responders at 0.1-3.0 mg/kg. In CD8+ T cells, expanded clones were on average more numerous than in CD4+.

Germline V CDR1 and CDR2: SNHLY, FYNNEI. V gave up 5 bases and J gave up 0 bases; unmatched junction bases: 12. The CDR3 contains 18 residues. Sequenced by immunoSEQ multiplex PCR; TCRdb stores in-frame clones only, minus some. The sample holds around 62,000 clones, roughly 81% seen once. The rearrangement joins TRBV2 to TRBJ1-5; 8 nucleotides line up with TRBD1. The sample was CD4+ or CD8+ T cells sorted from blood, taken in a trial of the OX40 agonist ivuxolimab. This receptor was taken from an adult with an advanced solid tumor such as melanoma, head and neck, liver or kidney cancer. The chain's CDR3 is CASSQSGGEGYSNQPQHF. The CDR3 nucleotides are TGTGCCAGCAGTCAGTCAGGGGGCGAGGGATATAGCAATCAGCCCCAGCATTTT.